The clone carrying this T cell receptor (beta chain) was seen repeatedly, ten times or more. CDR3 length: 15 residues. Germline V gene data show CDR1 as MNHEY and CDR2 as SVGAGI. V lost 2 bases, J lost 1 base, and 8 bases lay in between. The source of the sample is a study of T-cell reconstitution after alpha-beta-depleted transplantation in children. TCRbeta library construction was performed incorporating unique molecular identifiers. TCRdb recomputed calls from the PCR reads with MiXCR, one row per CDR3 protein. The sample has fewer than 120,000 distinct CDR3 sequences; 9% to 12% are singletons. This sample comprised PBMCs from the stem cell graft donor, obtained from the stem cell graft. This chain uses TRBV6-5 with TRBJ1-4; D might be TRBD1 (6 bases). This clonotype was obtained from a human donor who donated a stem cell graft to a child with acute lymphoblastic leukemia. CDR3 sequence reads: CASSYTTGTNEKLFF. The CDR3 DNA is TGTGCCAGCAGTTACACGACAGGAACTAATGAAAAACTGTTTTTT.